These T cell receptor beta chains were read from a single sample in a study of OX40 agonist ivuxolimab in advanced cancers. TCRdb's table, derived via immunoSEQ multiplex PCR, lists solely in-frame clones and lacks some. The sample contains approximately 7,200 clones, about 74% of which appear only once. The source was CD4+ or CD8+ T cells sorted from blood, collected in a trial of the OX40 agonist ivuxolimab. Source of these receptors: an adult with an advanced solid tumor such as melanoma, head and neck, liver or kidney cancer. Both conserved end residues are part of each CDR3. Each record gives: clone size, CDR3 length, J gene, D gene, V gene, CDR3 DNA, CDR3 protein. The D gene is left open where the match is weak. The listing skips clone size in some rows; elsewhere it reads once, few, many or a size class.

- | 12 | TRBJ1-2 | - | TRBV9 | TGTGCCAGCAGCGGACAAATGGGTGGCTACACCTTC | CASSGQMGGYTF
- | 13 | TRBJ1-2 | - | TRBV4-3 | TGCGCCAGCAGCCAAGATAGGGGCGATGGCTACACCTTC | CASSQDRGDGYTF
- | 16 | TRBJ2-1 | - | TRBV9 | TGTGCCAGCAGCGTAGGGGGTACGGGGGCTTACAATGAGCAGTTCTTC | CASSVGGTGAYNEQFF
- | 14 | TRBJ2-1 | - | TRBV19 | TGTGCCAGTAGTATAGTGAATGGACGGTTGGAGCAGTTCTTC | CASSIVNGRLEQFF
- | 12 | TRBJ2-7 | - | TRBV5-1 | TGCGCCAGCAGCAAGGGACCCTACGAGCAGTACTTC | CASSKGPYEQYF
- | 18 | TRBJ2-1 | TRBD2 | TRBV4-3 | TGCGCCAGCAGCCAAGATGGGAGGGCAGCGGGGGGGCTCAATGAGCAGTTCTTC | CASSQDGRAAGGLNEQFF
- | 17 | TRBJ2-3 | TRBD2 | TRBV9 | TGTGCCAGCAGCTTACTAGCGGGGGGCTATGGCACAGATACGCAGTATTTT | CASSLLAGGYGTDTQYF
- | 15 | TRBJ2-7 | - | TRBV28 | TGTGCCAGCAGTTTCTACCAACAGGGTTCCTACGAGCAGTACTTC | CASSFYQQGSYEQYF
- | 16 | TRBJ2-5 | TRBD2 | TRBV27 | TGTGCCAGCAGTTTATCGGGGACTAGCGGGGGAGAGACCCAGTACTTC | CASSLSGTSGGETQYF
once | 14 | TRBJ1-4 | - | TRBV15 | TGTGCCACCAGCCCCCTGCCCCGCAATGAAAAACTGTTTTTT | CATSPLPRNEKLFF
- | 14 | TRBJ1-1 | - | TRBV6-5 | TGTGCCAGCAGTTACTCGGGGGGGATCCTTGAAGCTTTCTTT | CASSYSGGILEAFF
- | 16 | TRBJ2-7 | - | TRBV4-3 | TGCGCCAGCAGCCAAGAGGTCAGGGAGAACTCCTACGAGCAGTACTTC | CASSQEVRENSYEQYF
medium-sized | 13 | TRBJ2-2 | - | TRBV2 | TGTGCCAGCAGGGTAGAAAACACCGGGGAGCTGTTTTTT | CASRVENTGELFF